This entry features one TCR beta chain sequence. In the original processing: Amplified reference gene primers provided the basis for estimating nucleated cell counts. Assay used: immunoSEQ multiplex PCR; TCRdb lists only in-frame clones, some missing. V, J and clone size derive from that table, while D and trimming were established from the DNA sequence. The sample shows 75,000 to 95,000 clones, around 79% of them seen only once. The CDR3 spans 14 residues. With V trimmed by 4 bases and J by 4 bases, 1 base remained unmatched. CDR1 is SQVTM, CDR2 ANQGSEA, per germline. This sample is drawn from a study of blood T cell repertoires in COVID-19. On the study more broadly: T cells, B-cell-depleted T cells, or PBMCs provided the cDNA or gDNA that served as material.

What was sequenced was peripheral blood. This TCR derives from an elderly woman with active or convalescent COVID-19. The V call is TRBV29-1, the J call TRBJ2-4, with 13 bases fitting TRBD2. In DNA form, the CDR3 reads TGCAGCGTTGGGACTAGCGGGGGAAAAAACATTCAGTACTTC. Its protein product is CSVGTSGGKNIQYF.